Listed here are 9 T cell receptor beta chains from one sample, sequenced in a study of blood T cell repertoires in COVID-19. Clones were sequenced by immunoSEQ multiplex PCR, and TCRdb holds only the in-frame ones, with some missing. Among about 200,000 clones, about 86% were seen once, and the ten largest hold roughly 10%. Sequencing was carried out using peripheral blood. The receptors derive from a woman in her forties or fifties with COVID-19, enrolled during active disease.

The chain combines TRBV11-2 with TRBJ1-5, with a tentative D call TRBD1 (5 bases). This CDR3 has 15 residues. The V gene's germline CDR1 is SGHAT and CDR2 FQNNGV. Trimming removed 3 bases at V and 4 bases at J, with 13 bases between. As DNA, the CDR3 is TGTGCCAGCAGCTTTGGGGCAGGAGGGAATCAGCCCCAGCATTTT. Its translation is CASSFGAGGNQPQHF. The whole variable domain, filled in from reference TRBV11-2 and TRBJ1-5, reads EAGVAQSPRYKIIEKRQSVAFWCNPISGHATLYWYQQILGQGPKLLIQFQNNGVVDDSQLPKDRFSAERLKGVDSTLKIQPAKLEDSAVYLCASSFGAGGNQPQHFGDGTRLSIL.

The V gene is TRBV9, the J gene TRBJ1-1; the match to TRBD1 covers 8 bases. The germline V gene encodes CDR1 SGDLS and CDR2 YYNGEE. CDR3 size: 15 residues. J was trimmed by 5 bases and V by 0 bases; bases with no gene match: 6. For the CDR3, the DNA is TGTGCCAGCAGCGTAGAGGGGCAGGGGGCAACTGAAGCTTTCTTT. It is translated as CASSVEGQGATEAFF.

V usage is TRBV7-2 and J usage is TRBJ2-3; 8 bases match TRBD2. The J segment lost 5 bases and the V segment lost 1 base, leaving 2 bases of the junction unmatched. Germline CDR1 is SGHTA and CDR2 is FQGNSA. The CDR3 consists of 14 residues. The CDR3, as DNA: TGTGCCAGCAGCTTAGTCCTAGCGGGAGATACGCAGTATTTT. This encodes CASSLVLAGDTQYF.

The chain joins TRBV5-4 to TRBJ2-7; 9 bases are shared with TRBD1. Germline CDR1 reads SGHNT; CDR2 reads YYREEE (reference sequence). The CDR3 spans 17 residues. With V trimmed by 3 bases and J by 3 bases, 13 bases remained unmatched. The CDR3 loop reads CASSSKLTGTGIYEQYF. CDR3 in DNA: TGTGCCAGCAGCTCAAAGTTAACCGGGACAGGGATCTACGAGCAGTACTTC.

The chain is built from TRBV19 and TRBJ2-7; 7 bases fit TRBD1. The V segment lost 5 bases and the J segment 3 bases; nucleotides outside the gene matches: 4. The germline V gene has CDR1 LNHDA and CDR2 SQIVND (reference sequence). The CDR3 length is 13 residues. CDR3 amino acids: CASSPGTDYEQYF. The CDR3 bases are TGTGCCAGTAGTCCCGGGACAGACTACGAGCAGTACTTC.

This chain links TRBV28 with TRBJ2-3; weak D call: TRBD2 (5 bases). The V and J ends lost 2 bases and 4 bases respectively, with 10 bases between them. This CDR3 spans 14 amino acids. Germline V lookup: CDR1 MDHEN, CDR2 SYDVKM. CDR3 sequence reads: CASSLGGRPDTQYF. The CDR3 DNA follows: TGTGCCAGCAGTTTAGGAGGACGGCCAGATACGCAGTATTTT.

The V call is TRBV15, the J call TRBJ2-3; D call uncertain. V shed 7 bases and J shed 1 base, with 12 bases lying between them. Germline loops: CDR1 LNHNV, CDR2 YYDKDF (reference sequence). The CDR3 runs to 14 residues. As DNA, the CDR3 is TGTGCCACCAAGGCTACCCGGGGCACAGATACGCAGTATTTT. Translated: CATKATRGTDTQYF.

V gene TRBV7-2 combines with J gene TRBJ1-5, with a tentative D call TRBD1 (6 bases). V was trimmed by 1 base and J by 11 bases, leaving 12 bases between them. CDR3 length equals 13 residues. Germline values: CDR1 SGHTA, CDR2 FQGNSA. The CDR3 here is CASSLGTASAQHF. The CDR3 nucleotides are TGTGCCAGCAGCTTAGGGACAGCCTCGGCCCAGCATTTT.

A few counts support this clone. The chain recombines TRBV7-9 with TRBJ1-2; 7 bases are shared with TRBD1. CDR1 and CDR2 (germline): SEHNR, FQNEAQ (reference sequence). The J segment lost 8 bases and the V segment lost 5 bases, leaving 11 bases of the junction unmatched. The CDR3 contains 14 residues. Written as DNA, the CDR3 is TGTGCCAGCAGCCCCTCAGGGGGAGTTAAGGGCTACACCTTC. Amino acid sequence: CASSPSGGVKGYTF.